One and the same sample provided the 3 T cell receptor beta chains below, sequenced in a study of cytomegalovirus exposure and HLA in healthy donors. It was with 60 Vbeta and 13 Jbeta primers that the PCR ran. The table came from immunoSEQ multiplex PCR; TCRdb's copy has only in-frame clones and leaves some out. The sample includes some 130,000 clones, around 82% of them seen just once. Sequenced sample: PBMCs. Every receptor here comes from a male donor in good health and CMV-seropositive.

This clone appeared a few times. A read error may produce the germline difference seen at one junction end. The J gene is TRBJ1-2, the V gene TRBV6-5; D is unresolved. This CDR3 region has 13 residues. From germline, CDR1 is MNHEY and CDR2 SVGAGI. This CDR3 reads CAISQEVTNGYTF. The DNA for the CDR3 is TGTGCCATCAGTCAGGAGGTAACTAATGGCTACACCTTC.

The table lists this clone with a few counts. The chain employs TRBV13 and TRBJ2-7, with D possibly matching TRBD2 (5 bases). Germline loops: CDR1 PRHDT, CDR2 FYEKMQ (reference sequence). The V end was cut by 3 bases, the J end by 0 bases, with 9 bases between. The CDR3 length is 14 residues. The CDR3 DNA reads TGTGCCAGCAGCTTTTCTAGCAGCTCCTACGAGCAGTACTTC. It specifies CASSFSSSSYEQYF. The full variable domain, completed using reference TRBV13 and TRBJ2-7, is AAGVIQSPRHLIKEKRETATLKCYPIPRHDTVYWYQQGPGQDPQFLISFYEKMQSDKGSIPDRFSAQQFSDYHSELNMSSLELGDSALYFCASSFSSSSYEQYFGPGTRLTVT.

The V gene is TRBV28, the J gene TRBJ2-7, with 11 bases lining up with TRBD1. The CDR3 is 15 residues long. Germline assignment: CDR1 MDHEN and CDR2 SYDVKM. With 2 bases clipped from V and 2 bases from J, the junction kept 2 bases outside the gene matches. CDR3 coding DNA: TGTGCCAGCAGTTTAAGGGGACAGGGGGCCTACGAGCAGTACTTC. Translating gives CASSLRGQGAYEQYF.